This TCR beta chain is from a study of cytomegalovirus exposure and HLA in healthy donors. Study-wide findings and caveats: The study designated around 150 TCR beta chains cytomegalovirus-associated. The CMV antigen specificity of three CMV-associated chains was confirmed through in vitro analysis.

The donors belonged to the approximately 120-subject validation cohort, separate from the roughly 670-subject first cohort. Regarding this clone: Its antigen is not known.

TCRdb keeps only in-frame clones here, not all; method: immunoSEQ multiplex PCR. The profile shows hundreds of thousands of clones, around nine tenths of them singletons. The V and J ends lost 2 bases and 5 bases respectively, with 12 bases between them. The CDR3 covers 14 residues. From germline, CDR1 is MNHEY and CDR2 SVGAGI. Sequencing was performed on PBMCs. The clonotype comes from a young woman in good health and CMV-seronegative. The chain is built from TRBV6-5 and TRBJ1-1; D call uncertain. CDR3 loop: CASSYGASETEAFF. In DNA, the CDR3 is TGTGCCAGCAGTTACGGAGCGTCGGAAACTGAAGCTTTCTTT.